The rows below give T cell receptor beta chains drawn from one sample of a study of beta chain features in type 1 diabetes. Only in-frame clones appear in the TCRdb table, and some are missing; sequencing was by immunoSEQ multiplex PCR. The table has about 650,000 clones, 12% seen once. Specimen: naive CD4+ T cells from blood. The receptors were gathered from a man aged 25-40 years with type 1 diabetes. CDR3s include the opening cysteine and the closing phenylalanine or tryptophan. The D gene is left open where the match is weak. Some rows mark clone size as missing; the rest say once, few, many or name a class of expanded clone.

-	TRBV18	-	TRBJ1-2	TGTGCCAGCTCCCAGGGAGGAAACTATGGCTACACCTTC	CASSQGGNYGYTF
-	TRBV11-3	few	TRBJ1-6	TGTGCCAGCAGCTTAGATTCGCGGGCGGCGAGCCTCCACTTT	CASSLDSRAASLHF
TRBD1	TRBV5-4	once	TRBJ2-6	TGTGCCAGCAGCCCTAGAACAGGGGGCTCTGGGGCCAACGTCCTGACTTTC	CASSPRTGGSGANVLTF
TRBD1	TRBV6-5	-	TRBJ2-5	TGTGCCAGCAAACAGGGGTTGGGGCAAGAGACCCAGTACTTC	CASKQGLGQETQYF
-	TRBV27	few	TRBJ1-2	TGTGCCAGCAGTTTAGTGCCAGGGATCAACTATGGCTACACCTTC	CASSLVPGINYGYTF
-	TRBV7-2	few	TRBJ1-1	TGTGCCAGCAGCTTCGGACACCAGAACACTGAAGCTTTCTTT	CASSFGHQNTEAFF
-	TRBV2	few	TRBJ1-1	TGTGCCAGCAGTGATGGGGTCTTGGGCACTGAAGCTTTCTTT	CASSDGVLGTEAFF
TRBD1	TRBV7-9	few	TRBJ1-2	TGTGCCAGCAGCCTTCCTCCGGGACAGGGGGAGGGAGGCTACACCTTC	CASSLPPGQGEGGYTF
-	TRBV29-1	few	TRBJ2-7	TGCAGCGTTGAAGATCGGATTGCTACAAGCACATACGAGCAGTACTTC	CSVEDRIATSTYEQYF
TRBD1	TRBV7-8	few	TRBJ2-7	TGTGCCAGCAGCCTGAGACAGGGACCTTCCTACGAGCAGTACTTC	CASSLRQGPSYEQYF
-	TRBV30	few	TRBJ1-6	TGTGCCTGGAGTGTAGGGACGCTGAGCTCCTATAATTCACCCCTCCACTTT	CAWSVGTLSSYNSPLHF
TRBD1	TRBV9	-	TRBJ1-2	TGTGCCAGCAGCGCACAACAGACAGGGAGCGGCTACACCTTC	CASSAQQTGSGYTF
-	TRBV4-1	-	TRBJ1-2	TGCGCCAGCAGAGCTCAGGGGTCTAACTATGGCTACACCTTC	CASRAQGSNYGYTF
-	TRBV11-2	few	TRBJ2-7	TGTGCCAGCAGATCCAGGGGCACCTTCTACGAGCAGTACTTC	CASRSRGTFYEQYF
-	TRBV5-1	few	TRBJ2-1	TGCGCCAGCAGCGAGCCCGGGGGTAATGAGCAGTTCTTC	CASSEPGGNEQFF
-	TRBV25-1	-	TRBJ2-2	TGTGCCAGCAGGCTAGTGAGGTCCACCGGGGAGCTGTTTTTT	CASRLVRSTGELFF
-	TRBV19	few	TRBJ2-1	TGTGCCAGTGGTGACCCACTAAATGAGCAGTTCTTC	CASGDPLNEQFF
-	TRBV4-2	few	TRBJ2-5	TGTGCCAGCAGCCAACCAGGGATTCCCAGAGAGACCCAGTACTTC	CASSQPGIPRETQYF
-	TRBV9	once	TRBJ1-3	TGTGCCAGCAGCGTAGCGGGATATACTTCTGGAAACACCATATATTTT	CASSVAGYTSGNTIYF
-	TRBV4-2	few	TRBJ2-3	TGTGCCAGCAGCCAAGAACCCACAGATACGCAGTATTTT	CASSQEPTDTQYF
-	TRBV30	-	TRBJ1-4	TGTGCCTGGAGTGTAGGGGGTACTAATGAAAAACTGTTTTTT	CAWSVGGTNEKLFF
-	TRBV5-8	few	TRBJ2-5	TGTGCCAGCAGCTTGGTCGAGGAGACCCAGTACTTC	CASSLVEETQYF
-	TRBV4-3	few	TRBJ1-5	TGCGCCAGCAGCCACCTGACAGTCTTTAGCAATCAGCCCCAGCATTTT	CASSHLTVFSNQPQHF
-	TRBV5-6	-	TRBJ1-6	TGTGCCAGCAGCTTGGGGGACCCTAATTCACCCCTCCACTTT	CASSLGDPNSPLHF
-	TRBV2	-	TRBJ1-1	TGTGCCAGCAGGTCTGTGAGGGACCCTAGTGAAGCTTTCTTT	CASRSVRDPSEAFF
TRBD1	TRBV28	-	TRBJ2-7	TGTGCCAGCAGTCCCCCTGACAGGGACCACGAGCAGTACTTC	CASSPPDRDHEQYF
-	TRBV6-1	-	TRBJ1-1	TGTGCCAGCAGTGAAGGGTTTGGGGCGAACACTGAAGCTTTCTTT	CASSEGFGANTEAFF
TRBD2	TRBV28	few	TRBJ2-7	TGTGCCAGCAGTTCCGCCGGGACTAGCGGTACACTTATGTCCTACGAGCAGTACTTC	CASSSAGTSGTLMSYEQYF
TRBD1	TRBV19	few	TRBJ1-2	TGTGCCAGTAGTGTAGGACAGGGGTATGGCTACACCTTC	CASSVGQGYGYTF
-	TRBV14	-	TRBJ2-5	TGTGCCAGCAGCCAAGGCCGGTTGCCCGAGACCCAGTACTTC	CASSQGRLPETQYF
-	TRBV15	-	TRBJ1-1	TGTGCCACCAGCGGGAGGGTCGACACTGAAGCTTTCTTT	CATSGRVDTEAFF
-	TRBV18	few	TRBJ1-1	TGTGCCAGCTCACCAGCCCCAACTGAAGCTTTCTTT	CASSPAPTEAFF
-	TRBV10-3	few	TRBJ1-5	TGTGCCATCAGTGATTCGGCGGATCAGCCCCAGCATTTT	CAISDSADQPQHF
TRBD1	TRBV30	-	TRBJ2-2	TGTGCCTGGAAGCGGACAGGGGAGGGAGGGGAGCTGTTTTTT	CAWKRTGEGGELFF
TRBD2	TRBV19	few	TRBJ2-3	TGTGCCAGTAGGCAAGGGACTAGGAGCACAGATACGCAGTATTTT	CASRQGTRSTDTQYF
-	TRBV6-4	-	TRBJ2-7	TGTGCCAGTTGCCATGCGACTTGGGGATACGAGCAGTACTTC	CASCHATWGYEQYF
-	TRBV11-3	few	TRBJ1-2	TGTGCCAGCAGCTTAGCTTCTGCAGGATCCTATGGCTACACCTTC	CASSLASAGSYGYTF
-	TRBV11-2	-	TRBJ2-1	TGTGCCAGCAGCTTTAACTGGGCAGGGAATGAGCAGTTCTTC	CASSFNWAGNEQFF
-	TRBV11-3	-	TRBJ2-5	TGTGCCAGCAGCTTACAGGTCCAGGAGACCCAGTACTTC	CASSLQVQETQYF
-	TRBV7-2	few	TRBJ2-1	TGTGCCAGCAGCCAGGGGATGCCCTCAGACAATGAGCAGTTCTTC	CASSQGMPSDNEQFF
TRBD2	TRBV6-5	-	TRBJ2-1	TGTGCCAGCAGTGGGACTAGCCCATACAATGAGCAGTTCTTC	CASSGTSPYNEQFF
-	TRBV7-2	-	TRBJ1-2	TGTGCCAGCAGTCTCGACACTAACTATGGCTACACCTTC	CASSLDTNYGYTF
-	TRBV7-9	few	TRBJ1-1	TGTGCCAGCAGCTTGGGGGAAGCGTCGCTGAACACTGAAGCTTTCTTT	CASSLGEASLNTEAFF
TRBD2	TRBV4-3	few	TRBJ2-1	TGCGCCAGCAGCCGTACTGGGACTAGCGGGGGCAATGAGCAGTTCTTC	CASSRTGTSGGNEQFF
-	TRBV7-2	few	TRBJ1-1	TGTGCCAGCAGCCCACATGCCCCCGGGGGGAACACTGAAGCTTTCTTT	CASSPHAPGGNTEAFF
-	TRBV2	-	TRBJ1-4	TGTGCCAGCAGTACGGACAGAACAACTAATGAAAAACTGTTTTTT	CASSTDRTTNEKLFF
-	TRBV7-2	-	TRBJ2-7	TGTGCCAGCAGCTCGGGACCGTCCCGAGGGGCATACGAGCAGTACTTC	CASSSGPSRGAYEQYF
-	TRBV7-2	few	TRBJ1-2	TGTGCCAGCAGCCCTAGCGGACAGAACTATGGCTACACCTTC	CASSPSGQNYGYTF
-	TRBV29-1	-	TRBJ2-1	TGCAGCGTTGAAGTAATGATAGGGGCCCAAGCCCTCTACAATGAGCAGTTCTTC	CSVEVMIGAQALYNEQFF
-	TRBV10-3	-	TRBJ2-5	TGTGCCATCAGCCGGGACGGAAAACAAGAGACCCAGTACTTC	CAISRDGKQETQYF